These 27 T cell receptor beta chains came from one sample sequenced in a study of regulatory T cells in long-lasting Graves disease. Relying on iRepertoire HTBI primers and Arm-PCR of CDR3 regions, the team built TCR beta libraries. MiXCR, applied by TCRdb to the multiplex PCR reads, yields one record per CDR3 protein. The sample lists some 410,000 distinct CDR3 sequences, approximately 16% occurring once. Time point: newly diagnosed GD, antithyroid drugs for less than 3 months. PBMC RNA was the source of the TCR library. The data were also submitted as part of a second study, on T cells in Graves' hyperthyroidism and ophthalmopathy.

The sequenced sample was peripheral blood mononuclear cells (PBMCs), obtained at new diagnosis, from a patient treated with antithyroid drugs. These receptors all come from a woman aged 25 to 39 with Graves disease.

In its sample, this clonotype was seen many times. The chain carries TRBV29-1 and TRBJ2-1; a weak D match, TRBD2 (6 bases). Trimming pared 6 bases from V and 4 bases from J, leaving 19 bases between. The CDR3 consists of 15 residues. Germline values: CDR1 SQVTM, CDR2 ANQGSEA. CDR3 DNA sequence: TGCAGCGTCGGGAGTTTGTCGACCGAATACAATGAGCAGTTCTTC. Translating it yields CSVGSLSTEYNEQFF.

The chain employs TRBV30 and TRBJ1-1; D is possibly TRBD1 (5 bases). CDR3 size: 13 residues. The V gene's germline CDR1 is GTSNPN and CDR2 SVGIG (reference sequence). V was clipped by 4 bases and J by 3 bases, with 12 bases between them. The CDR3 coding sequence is TGTGCCTGGAAGTGGGGGGACCACACTGAAGCTTTCTTT. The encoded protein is CAWKWGDHTEAFF.

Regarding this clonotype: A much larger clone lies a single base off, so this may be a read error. In DNA, the CDR3 is TGTGCCTGGAATCGATATCGCAATCAGCCCCAGCATTTT. Translated: CAWNRYRNQPQHF. The chain employs TRBV30 and TRBJ1-5; no clear D. The CDR3 spans 13 residues. V lost 4 bases and J lost 2, with 9 bases in between. The germline V gene encodes CDR1 GTSNPN and CDR2 SVGIG (reference sequence).

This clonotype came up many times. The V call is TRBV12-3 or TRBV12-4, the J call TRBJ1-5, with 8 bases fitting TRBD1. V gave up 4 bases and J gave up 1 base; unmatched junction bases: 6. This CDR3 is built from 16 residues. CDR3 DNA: TGTGCCAGCAGTTCTCAGGGGGCAGGAAGCAATCAGCCCCAGCATTTT. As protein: CASSSQGAGSNQPQHF.

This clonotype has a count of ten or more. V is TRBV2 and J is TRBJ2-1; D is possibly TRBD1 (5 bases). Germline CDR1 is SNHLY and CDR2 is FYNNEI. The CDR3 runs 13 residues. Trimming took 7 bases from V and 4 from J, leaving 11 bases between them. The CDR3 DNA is TGTGCCAGCAACGAGGACAATTACAATGAGCAGTTCTTC. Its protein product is CASNEDNYNEQFF.

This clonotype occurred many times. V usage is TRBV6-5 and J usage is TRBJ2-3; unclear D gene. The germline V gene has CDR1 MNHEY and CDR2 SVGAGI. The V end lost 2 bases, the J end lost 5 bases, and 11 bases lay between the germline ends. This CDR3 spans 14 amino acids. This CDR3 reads CASSYLISLDTQYF. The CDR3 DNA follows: TGTGCCAGCAGTTACCTTATCTCATTAGATACGCAGTATTTT.

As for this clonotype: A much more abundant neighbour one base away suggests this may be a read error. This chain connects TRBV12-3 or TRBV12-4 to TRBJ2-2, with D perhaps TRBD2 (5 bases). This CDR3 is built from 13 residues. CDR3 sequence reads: CASSLRNTGELLF. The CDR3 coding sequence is TGTGCCAGCAGTTTGAGGAACACCGGGGAGCTGCTTTTT.

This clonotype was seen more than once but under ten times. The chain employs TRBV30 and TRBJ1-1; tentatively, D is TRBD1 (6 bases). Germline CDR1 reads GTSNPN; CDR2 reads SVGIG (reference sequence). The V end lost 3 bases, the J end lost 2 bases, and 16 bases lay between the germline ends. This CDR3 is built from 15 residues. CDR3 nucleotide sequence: TGTGCCTGGAGCGCAGAGAACAGGGTAAACACTGAAGCTTTCTTT. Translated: CAWSAENRVNTEAFF.

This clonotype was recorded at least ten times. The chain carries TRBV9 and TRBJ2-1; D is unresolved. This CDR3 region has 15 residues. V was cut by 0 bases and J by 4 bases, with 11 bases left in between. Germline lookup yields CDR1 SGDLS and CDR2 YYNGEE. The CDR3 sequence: CASSVVERAYNEQFF. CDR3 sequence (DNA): TGTGCCAGCAGCGTAGTTGAGCGCGCGTACAATGAGCAGTTCTTC.

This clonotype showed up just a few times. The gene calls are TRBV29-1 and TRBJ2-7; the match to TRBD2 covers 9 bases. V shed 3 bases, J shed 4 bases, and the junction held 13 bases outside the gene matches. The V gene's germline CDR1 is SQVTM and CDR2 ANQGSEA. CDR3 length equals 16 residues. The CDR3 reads CSVEKVRSSGTYEQYF. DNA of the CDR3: TGCAGCGTTGAGAAGGTGAGGTCTAGCGGGACTTACGAGCAGTACTTC.

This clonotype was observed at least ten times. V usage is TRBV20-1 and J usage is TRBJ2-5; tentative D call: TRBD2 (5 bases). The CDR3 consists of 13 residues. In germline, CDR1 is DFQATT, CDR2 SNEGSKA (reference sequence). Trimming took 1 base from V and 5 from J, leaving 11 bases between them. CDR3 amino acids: CSARVRGLETQYF. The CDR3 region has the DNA TGCAGTGCTAGAGTGAGAGGGTTGGAGACCCAGTACTTC.

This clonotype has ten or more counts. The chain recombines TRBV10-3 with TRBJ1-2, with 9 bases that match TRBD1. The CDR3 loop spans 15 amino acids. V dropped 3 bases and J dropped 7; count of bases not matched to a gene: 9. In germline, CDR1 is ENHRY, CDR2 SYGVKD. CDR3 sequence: CAISEAGTGSLGYTF. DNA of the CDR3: TGTGCCATCAGTGAAGCCGGGACAGGGTCCCTTGGCTACACCTTC.

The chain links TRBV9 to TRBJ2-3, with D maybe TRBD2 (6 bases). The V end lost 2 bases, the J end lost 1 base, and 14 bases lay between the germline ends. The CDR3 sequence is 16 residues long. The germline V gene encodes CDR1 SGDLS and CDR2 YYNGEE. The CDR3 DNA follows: TGTGCCAGCAGCGTCTGGGGGACTTCTGGCACAGATACGCAGTATTTT. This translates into CASSVWGTSGTDTQYF. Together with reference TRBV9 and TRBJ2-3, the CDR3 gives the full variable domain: DSGVTQTPKHLITATGQRVTLRCSPRSGDLSVYWYQQSLDQGLQFLIQYYNGEERAKGNILERFSAQQFPDLHSELNLSSLELGDSALYFCASSVWGTSGTDTQYFGPGTRLTVL.

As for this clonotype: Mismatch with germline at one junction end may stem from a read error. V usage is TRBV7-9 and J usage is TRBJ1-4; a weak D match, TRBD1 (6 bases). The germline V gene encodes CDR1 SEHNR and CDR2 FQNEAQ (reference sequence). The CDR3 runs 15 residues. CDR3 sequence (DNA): TGTGCCAGCAGTTTAGTCGGGACAAGGGTCGAAAAACTGTTTTTT. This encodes CASSLVGTRVEKLFF.

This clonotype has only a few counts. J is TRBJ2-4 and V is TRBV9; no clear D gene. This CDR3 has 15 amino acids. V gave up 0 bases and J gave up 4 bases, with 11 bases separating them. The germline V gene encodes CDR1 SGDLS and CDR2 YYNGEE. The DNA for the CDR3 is TGTGCCAGCAGCGTAGACCCGCAGGCTAAAAACATTCAGTACTTC. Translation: CASSVDPQAKNIQYF.

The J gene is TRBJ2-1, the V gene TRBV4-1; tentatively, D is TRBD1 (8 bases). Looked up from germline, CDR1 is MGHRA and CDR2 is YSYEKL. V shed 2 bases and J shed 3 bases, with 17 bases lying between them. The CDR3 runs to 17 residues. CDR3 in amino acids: CASSQIRGLADYNEQFF. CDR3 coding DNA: TGCGCCAGCAGCCAAATCAGGGGGCTAGCGGACTACAATGAGCAGTTCTTC.

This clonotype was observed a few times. The CDR3 spells CSARSLALVLPSNTGELFF. For the CDR3, the DNA is TGCAGTGCTAGGAGCCTAGCTTTAGTTTTGCCCTCGAACACCGGGGAGCTGTTTTTT. This chain uses TRBV20-1 with TRBJ2-2; TRBD2 might be the D (5 bases). The CDR3 sequence is 19 residues long. Germline lookup yields CDR1 DFQATT and CDR2 SNEGSKA (reference sequence). V was shortened by 3 bases and J by 0 bases, with 23 bases between the two germline ends.

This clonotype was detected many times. The CDR3 sequence: CASSHYTGSLAKNIQYF. The CDR3 DNA is TGTGCCAGCAGCCATTACACAGGGAGCCTAGCCAAAAACATTCAGTACTTC. V and J are TRBV11-2 and TRBJ2-4; D perhaps matches TRBD1 (6 bases). Looked up from germline, CDR1 is SGHAT and CDR2 is FQNNGV. The CDR3 loop spans 17 amino acids. V was trimmed by 5 bases and J by 0 bases, leaving 17 bases between them.

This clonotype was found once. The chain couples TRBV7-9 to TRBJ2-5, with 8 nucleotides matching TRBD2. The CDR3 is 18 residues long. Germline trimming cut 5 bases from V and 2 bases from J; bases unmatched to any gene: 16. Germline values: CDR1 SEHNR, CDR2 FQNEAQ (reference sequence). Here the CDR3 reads CASSLGSGRSRRQETQYF. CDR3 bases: TGTGCCAGCAGCCTAGGGAGCGGGAGATCGAGGAGGCAAGAGACCCAGTACTTC. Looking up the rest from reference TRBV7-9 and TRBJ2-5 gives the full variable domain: DTGVSQNPRHKITKRGQNVTFRCDPISEHNRLYWYRQTLGQGPEFLTYFQNEAQLEKSRLLSDRFSAERPKGSFSTLEIQRTEQGDSAMYLCASSLGSGRSRRQETQYFGPGTRLLVL.

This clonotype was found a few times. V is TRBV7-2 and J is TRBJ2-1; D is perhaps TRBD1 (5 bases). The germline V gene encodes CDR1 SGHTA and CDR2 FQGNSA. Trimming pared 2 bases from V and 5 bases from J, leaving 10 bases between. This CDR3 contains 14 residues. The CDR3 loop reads CASSLSRANNEQFF. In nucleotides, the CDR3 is TGTGCCAGCAGCTTAAGCAGGGCTAACAATGAGCAGTTCTTC.

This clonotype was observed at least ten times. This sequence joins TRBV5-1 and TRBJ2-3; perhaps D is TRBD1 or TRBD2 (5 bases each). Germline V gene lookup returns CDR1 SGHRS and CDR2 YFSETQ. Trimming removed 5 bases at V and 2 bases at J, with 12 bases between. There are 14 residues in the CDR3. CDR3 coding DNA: TGCGCCAGCAGTACCCGAGGGACCACAGATACGCAGTATTTT. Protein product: CASSTRGTTDTQYF.

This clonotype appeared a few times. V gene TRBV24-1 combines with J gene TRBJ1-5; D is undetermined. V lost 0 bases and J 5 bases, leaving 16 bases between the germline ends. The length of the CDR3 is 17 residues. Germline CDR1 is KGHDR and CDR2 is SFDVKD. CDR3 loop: CATSDLHRSDIDQPQHF. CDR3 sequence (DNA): TGTGCCACCAGTGATTTGCATCGCAGCGATATCGATCAGCCCCAGCATTTT.

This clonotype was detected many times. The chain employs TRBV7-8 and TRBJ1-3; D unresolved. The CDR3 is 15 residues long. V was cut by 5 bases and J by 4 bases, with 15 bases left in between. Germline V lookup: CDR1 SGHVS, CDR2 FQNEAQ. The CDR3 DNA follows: TGTGCCAGCAGCCCACTGTCCGGGTACGGAAACACCATATATTTT. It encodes CASSPLSGYGNTIYF.

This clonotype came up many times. CDR3 coding DNA: TGCAGTGCTCAAAGCGGGGGCCTGGAGACCCAGTACTTC. Amino acid sequence: CSAQSGGLETQYF. The chain carries TRBV20-1 and TRBJ2-5, with TRBD2 matching over 8 bases. Germline trimming cut 5 bases from V and 5 bases from J; bases unmatched to any gene: 7. The CDR3 is 13 residues long. Per germline, CDR1 DFQATT and CDR2 SNEGSKA (reference sequence).

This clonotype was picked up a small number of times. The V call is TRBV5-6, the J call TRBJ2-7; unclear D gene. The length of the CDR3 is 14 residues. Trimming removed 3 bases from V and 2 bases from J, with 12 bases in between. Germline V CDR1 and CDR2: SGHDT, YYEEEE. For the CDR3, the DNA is TGTGCCAGCAGCTCGGCCTGGGGAACCTACGAGCAGTACTTC. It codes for CASSSAWGTYEQYF.

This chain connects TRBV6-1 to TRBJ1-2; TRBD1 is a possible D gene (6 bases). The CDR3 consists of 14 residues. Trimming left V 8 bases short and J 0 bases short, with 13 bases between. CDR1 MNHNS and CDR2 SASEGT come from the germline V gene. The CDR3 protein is CASGGTRSNYGYTF. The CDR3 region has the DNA TGTGCCAGCGGTGGGACACGCTCTAACTATGGCTACACCTTC.

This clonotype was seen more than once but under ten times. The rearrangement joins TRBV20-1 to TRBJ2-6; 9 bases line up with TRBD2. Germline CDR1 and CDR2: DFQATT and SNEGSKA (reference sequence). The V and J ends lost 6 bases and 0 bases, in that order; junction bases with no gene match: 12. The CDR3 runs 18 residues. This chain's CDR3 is CSAEYSGSFFSGANVLTF. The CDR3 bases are TGCAGTGCGGAATATAGCGGGAGTTTCTTCTCTGGGGCCAACGTCCTGACTTTC.